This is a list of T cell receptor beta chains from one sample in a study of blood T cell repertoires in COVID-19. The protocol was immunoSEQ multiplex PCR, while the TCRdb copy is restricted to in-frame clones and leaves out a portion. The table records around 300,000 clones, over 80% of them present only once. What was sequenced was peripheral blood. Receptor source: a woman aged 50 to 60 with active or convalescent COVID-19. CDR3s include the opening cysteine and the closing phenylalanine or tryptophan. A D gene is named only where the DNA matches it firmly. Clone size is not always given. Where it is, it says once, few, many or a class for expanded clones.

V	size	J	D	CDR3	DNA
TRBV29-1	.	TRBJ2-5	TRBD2	CSVVAIRGRGRETQYF	TGCAGCGTTGTAGCCATTCGCGGGAGAGGGAGAGAGACCCAGTACTTC
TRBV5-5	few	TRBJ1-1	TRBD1	CASSPGTGFMNTEAFF	TGTGCCAGCAGCCCAGGGACAGGCTTCATGAACACTGAAGCTTTCTTT
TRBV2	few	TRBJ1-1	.	CASTPGGAGTEAFF	TGTGCCAGCACCCCCGGGGGAGCGGGCACTGAAGCTTTCTTT
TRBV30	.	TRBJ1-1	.	CAWSAGTLNTEAFF	TGTGCCTGGAGTGCCGGGACTTTGAACACTGAAGCTTTCTTT
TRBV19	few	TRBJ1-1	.	CASSITRGRNTEAFF	TGTGCCAGTAGTATAACGAGAGGGCGGAACACTGAAGCTTTCTTT
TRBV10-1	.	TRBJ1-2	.	CASRAELSHGYTF	TGCGCCAGCAGAGCGGAGCTATCCCATGGCTACACCTTC
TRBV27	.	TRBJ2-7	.	CASSPGMSYEQYF	TGTGCCAGCAGTCCCGGGATGTCCTACGAGCAGTACTTC
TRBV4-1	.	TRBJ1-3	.	CASSRDTLSGNTIYF	TGCGCCAGCAGTCGTGACACCCTCTCTGGAAACACCATATATTTT
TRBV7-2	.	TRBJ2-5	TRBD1	CASSFNRGKETQYF	TGTGCCAGCAGCTTTAACAGGGGGAAAGAGACCCAGTACTTC
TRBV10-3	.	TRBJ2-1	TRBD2	CAVAGGSSYNEQFF	TGTGCCGTTGCGGGCGGGAGCTCCTACAATGAGCAGTTCTTC
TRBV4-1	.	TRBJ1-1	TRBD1	CASSYRTGGDGAFF	TGCGCCAGCAGCTACCGGACAGGGGGCGATGGGGCTTTCTTT
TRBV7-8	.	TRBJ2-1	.	CASSSQGFPYNEQFF	TGTGCCAGCAGCTCCCAGGGATTCCCCTACAATGAGCAGTTCTTC
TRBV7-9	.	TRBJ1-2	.	CASTQGGDGGYTF	TGTGCCAGCACCCAAGGGGGGGATGGTGGCTACACCTTC
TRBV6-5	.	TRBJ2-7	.	CASSPPLYEQYF	TGTGCCAGCAGCCCCCCCCTATACGAGCAGTACTTC
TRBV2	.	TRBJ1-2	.	CASSGDSYGYTF	TGTGCCAGCAGTGGTGACAGTTATGGCTACACCTTC
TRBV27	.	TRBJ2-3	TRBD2	CASSVLRGTSGRAPDTQYF	TGTGCCAGCAGTGTCCTACGCGGGACTAGCGGGAGGGCCCCAGATACGCAGTATTTT
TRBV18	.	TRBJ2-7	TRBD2	CASSPGLAGYEQYF	TGTGCCAGCTCGCCGGGACTAGCGGGTTACGAGCAGTACTTC
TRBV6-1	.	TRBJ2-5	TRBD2	CASSEGLAPSETQYF	TGTGCCAGCAGTGAGGGACTAGCGCCTTCGGAGACCCAGTACTTC
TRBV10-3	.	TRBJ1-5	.	CAIRGVGQGQPQHF	TGTGCCATCCGGGGGGTGGGGCAGGGCCAGCCCCAGCATTTT
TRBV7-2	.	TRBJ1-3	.	CASSTGVWGKDQETIYF	TGTGCCAGCAGCACTGGGGTTTGGGGCAAAGATCAAGAAACCATATATTTT
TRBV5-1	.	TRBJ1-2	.	CASKGGEAGYTF	TGCGCCAGCAAAGGAGGAGAGGCTGGCTACACCTTC
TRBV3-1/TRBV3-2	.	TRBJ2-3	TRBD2	CASSQWQGLAADTQYF	TGTGCCAGCAGCCAGTGGCAAGGACTAGCGGCAGATACGCAGTATTTT
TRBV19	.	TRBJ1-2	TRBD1	CASNLGEGAEANYGYTF	TGTGCCAGTAACCTTGGTGAGGGGGCAGAAGCTAACTATGGCTACACCTTC
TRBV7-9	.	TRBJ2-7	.	CASSSQRYEQYF	TGTGCCAGCAGCTCCCAGCGCTACGAGCAGTACTTC
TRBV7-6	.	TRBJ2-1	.	CASSFGTMVVNEQFF	TGTGCCAGCAGCTTTGGGACAATGGTAGTCAATGAGCAGTTCTTC
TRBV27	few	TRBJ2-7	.	CASSAKQGRYEQYF	TGTGCCAGCAGTGCTAAACAGGGACGCTACGAGCAGTACTTC
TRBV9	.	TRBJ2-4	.	CASSVGSGTGNIQYF	TGTGCCAGCAGCGTAGGGTCCGGAACGGGAAACATTCAGTACTTC
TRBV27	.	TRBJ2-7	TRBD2	CASSWGTGGEQYF	TGTGCCAGCAGTTGGGGGACGGGGGGCGAGCAGTACTTC
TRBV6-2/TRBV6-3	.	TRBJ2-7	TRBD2	CASSYSSSSGASYEQYF	TGTGCCAGCAGTTACTCCTCCAGTAGCGGGGCCTCCTACGAGCAGTACTTC
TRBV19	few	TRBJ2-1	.	CASSITSSDEQFF	TGTGCCAGTAGTATAACTAGCAGCGATGAGCAGTTCTTC
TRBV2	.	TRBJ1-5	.	CASSGDIGQPQHF	TGTGCCAGCAGCGGGGACATCGGGCAGCCCCAGCATTTT
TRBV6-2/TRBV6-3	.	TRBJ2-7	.	CASSYRGLVSEQYF	TGTGCCAGCAGTTATAGGGGACTGGTCTCCGAGCAGTACTTC
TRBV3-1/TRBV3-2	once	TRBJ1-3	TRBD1	CASSPGTGRSGNTIYF	TGTGCCAGCAGCCCAGGGACAGGCCGCTCTGGAAACACCATATATTTT
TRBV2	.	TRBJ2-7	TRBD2	CASRRGTSGRPFALEQYF	TGTGCCAGCAGAAGGGGGACTAGCGGGAGGCCCTTTGCGCTTGAGCAGTACTTC
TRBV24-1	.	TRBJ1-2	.	CATSSDPGGYTF	TGTGCCACCAGCTCAGATCCGGGGGGCTACACCTTC
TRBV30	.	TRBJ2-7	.	CAWSTRLGSNYEQYF	TGTGCCTGGAGTACTCGCTTGGGGAGTAACTACGAGCAGTACTTC
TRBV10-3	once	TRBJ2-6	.	CAISESNPRGTGANVLTF	TGTGCCATCAGTGAGTCCAACCCCAGGGGCACTGGGGCCAACGTCCTGACTTTC
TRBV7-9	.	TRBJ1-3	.	CASSFPRGASGNTIYF	TGTGCCAGCAGCTTTCCGCGGGGCGCCTCTGGAAACACCATATATTTT
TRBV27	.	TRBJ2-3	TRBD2	CASSFLGLAGGPDTQYF	TGTGCCAGCAGTTTTCTTGGACTAGCGGGAGGGCCGGATACGCAGTATTTT
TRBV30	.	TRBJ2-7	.	CAWARKGYSYEQYF	TGTGCCTGGGCGAGAAAGGGGTACTCCTACGAGCAGTACTTC
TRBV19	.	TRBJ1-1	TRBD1	CASSIGDRAGSMNTEAFF	TGTGCCAGTAGTATAGGGGACAGGGCCGGGTCGATGAACACTGAAGCTTTCTTT
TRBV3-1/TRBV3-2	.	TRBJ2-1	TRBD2	CASSHTSGRANEQFF	TGTGCCAGCAGCCATACTAGCGGGAGGGCCAATGAGCAGTTCTTC
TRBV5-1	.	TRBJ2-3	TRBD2	CASSLVASGTEADTQYF	TGCGCCAGCAGCTTGGTTGCTAGCGGGACTGAGGCAGATACGCAGTATTTT
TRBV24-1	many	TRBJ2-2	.	CATRREANTGELFF	TGTGCCACCAGGAGGGAGGCGAACACCGGGGAGCTGTTTTTT
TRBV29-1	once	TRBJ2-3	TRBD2	CSVGSGGRAGDTQYF	TGCAGCGTGGGTTCTGGTGGGAGGGCCGGAGATACGCAGTATTTT
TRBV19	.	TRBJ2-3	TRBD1	CASDRGQGAGTQYF	TGTGCCAGTGATAGGGGACAGGGGGCAGGTACGCAGTATTTT
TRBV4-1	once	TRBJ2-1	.	CASSRESERTYNEQFF	TGCGCCAGCAGCCGAGAATCGGAGCGGACCTACAATGAGCAGTTCTTC